The rows below give T cell receptor beta chains drawn from one sample of a study of cytomegalovirus exposure and HLA in healthy donors. Using immunoSEQ multiplex PCR, the repertoire was profiled, and TCRdb retains in-frame clones only, with some absent. Of approximately 93,000 clones in the sample, approximately 81% were seen once. Sequenced sample: PBMCs. Every receptor here comes from a woman between 40 and 50 years old in good health and CMV-seronegative. The CDR3 runs from the conserved cysteine through the conserved F or W. D genes are given only for firm matches. A clone size is listed for some rows: how often the clone was seen (once, few, many), or a class if it is expanded.

j_call	clone_size	v_call	d_call	cdr3_nt	cdr3_aa
TRBJ1-2	NA	TRBV6-6	TRBD1	TGTGCCAGCAGGACACGGACAGGAGGAGGCTACACCTTC	CASRTRTGGGYTF
TRBJ1-2	few	TRBV5-6	NA	TGTGCCAGCAGCTTGGCCCAAACAGCCACTGGCACCTTC	CASSLAQTATGTF
TRBJ2-7	NA	TRBV13	NA	TGTGCCAGCAGCTTAGACTTACGCCCCTCCTACGAGCAGTACTTC	CASSLDLRPSYEQYF
TRBJ2-3	few	TRBV9	NA	TGTGCCAGCAGCGTAGCAGCCAGGTCTCCCGCAGATACGCAGTATTTT	CASSVAARSPADTQYF
TRBJ2-5	NA	TRBV5-6	TRBD1	TGTGCCAGCAGATCTCCTCGGACAGGACAGGAGACCCAGTACTTC	CASRSPRTGQETQYF
TRBJ2-7	NA	TRBV5-1	TRBD2	TGCGCCAGCAGACCCTTACTAGCGGGGGTCTACGAGCAGTACTTC	CASRPLLAGVYEQYF
TRBJ1-1	NA	TRBV29-1	TRBD1	TGCAGCGTGGCGACAGGGGCCACCACTGAAGCTTTCTTT	CSVATGATTEAFF
TRBJ2-3	NA	TRBV7-9	NA	TGTGCCAGCAGCTTAGGGTCAGGGACTAGCACAGATACGCAGTATTTT	CASSLGSGTSTDTQYF
TRBJ2-7	NA	TRBV6-5	TRBD1	TGTGCCAGCAGATTCGGACAGGGGCGTAACGAGCAGTACTTC	CASRFGQGRNEQYF
TRBJ2-5	NA	TRBV27	NA	TGTGCCAGCAGTTTAGCCGATCCGGGGGCCCAGTACTTC	CASSLADPGAQYF
TRBJ2-3	NA	TRBV29-1	NA	TGCAGCGTTGAGGGAAGGAGCGGATCAACTCCCTTCGTAGATACGCAGTATTTT	CSVEGRSGSTPFVDTQYF
TRBJ1-5	NA	TRBV19	TRBD1	TGTGCCAGTACCAGGGGACAGCCACAGCAGCCCCAGCATTTT	CASTRGQPQQPQHF
TRBJ1-2	NA	TRBV5-8	NA	TGTGCCAGCAGCTTTACAACAGCTAACTATGGCTACACCTTC	CASSFTTANYGYTF
TRBJ2-1	NA	TRBV4-1	TRBD2	TGCGCCAGCAGCTACTTGGGGACTAGATTCTACAATGAGCAGTTCTTC	CASSYLGTRFYNEQFF
TRBJ1-4	NA	TRBV6-5	NA	TGTGCCAGCAGTTACCTCGCGAGGGGGGGAGATGAAAAACTGTTTTTT	CASSYLARGGDEKLFF
TRBJ2-3	NA	TRBV9	NA	TGTGCCAGCAGCGTAAGAGTCACAGATACGCAGTATTTT	CASSVRVTDTQYF
TRBJ2-1	NA	TRBV5-1	NA	TGCGCCAGCAGCTTGGAGCGGTACAATGAGCGGTTCTTC	CASSLERYNERFF
TRBJ2-2	NA	TRBV28	NA	TGTGCCACCCTTATGGGGGGACTGTTTTTT	CATLMGGLFF
TRBJ2-1	NA	TRBV6-4	NA	TGTGCCAGCAGTGACTCTGAGGTTGCTGAGCAGTTCTTC	CASSDSEVAEQFF
TRBJ2-7	NA	TRBV9	NA	TGTGCCAGCAGCGTAGAAGTGGGAGAGGCCTACGAGCAGTACTTC	CASSVEVGEAYEQYF
TRBJ2-1	NA	TRBV2	TRBD1	TGTGCCAGCAGTGGGACAGGCTACTACAATGAGCAGTTCTTC	CASSGTGYYNEQFF
TRBJ1-4	NA	TRBV5-1	NA	TGCGCCAGCAGCTTGGGAAGGGGTAATGAAAAACTGTTTTTT	CASSLGRGNEKLFF
TRBJ2-1	NA	TRBV7-8	NA	TGTGCCAGCACCCCCGGTTACGGGAGTGAAATGAATGAGCAGTTCTTC	CASTPGYGSEMNEQFF
TRBJ1-1	NA	TRBV4-2	NA	TGTGCCAGCAGCCAGGGGGCCTCGGGGCTGGGCACTGAAGCTTTCTTT	CASSQGASGLGTEAFF
TRBJ2-5	NA	TRBV9	TRBD2	TGTGCCAGCAGCGTAGGACTAGCGGGAGTGGAGACCCAGTACTTC	CASSVGLAGVETQYF
TRBJ1-1	NA	TRBV9	NA	TGTGCCAGCAGCGTAGGAGCAGGGGCGAACACTGAAGCTTTCTTT	CASSVGAGANTEAFF
TRBJ2-4	NA	TRBV29-1	TRBD2	TGCAGCGTTAAAACGCCGGGGGGGGGTAAGGTTCAGTACTTC	CSVKTPGGGKVQYF
TRBJ1-2	NA	TRBV5-5	NA	TGTGCCAGCAGTCGGGATTTGGGAAGCTATGGCTACACCTTC	CASSRDLGSYGYTF
TRBJ2-7	NA	TRBV10-3	NA	TGTGCCATCAGTGTCTCCGGAGCGGACCTATCCTACGAGCAGTACTTC	CAISVSGADLSYEQYF
TRBJ2-7	NA	TRBV14	NA	TGTGCCAGCAGCCAAACAGTTTCCTACGAGCAGTACTTC	CASSQTVSYEQYF
TRBJ2-1	NA	TRBV14	TRBD2	TGTGCCAGCAGCCTGGTAGCGGGATATTACAATGAGCAGTTCTTC	CASSLVAGYYNEQFF
TRBJ1-5	NA	TRBV27	TRBD1	TGTGCCAGCAGTTTATCCGCGACAGGGAGCCATCAGCCCCAGCATTTT	CASSLSATGSHQPQHF
TRBJ2-6	NA	TRBV27	TRBD1	TGTGCCAGCAGTTTATCGCGGGGACAGGGAGGTTCTCGTGGGGCCAACGTCCTGACTTTC	CASSLSRGQGGSRGANVLTF
TRBJ1-2	few	TRBV13	NA	TGTGCCAGCAGCTTACGTTATGGCTACACCTTC	CASSLRYGYTF
TRBJ2-3	NA	TRBV15	NA	TGTGCCACCAGCAGAGATCAGGTTACAGATACGCAGTATTTT	CATSRDQVTDTQYF
TRBJ1-6	NA	TRBV6-1	NA	TGTGCCAGCAGACTTATTACAGATTCACCCCTCCACTTT	CASRLITDSPLHF